The 17 T cell receptor beta chains below were found in one sample sequenced in a study of CD8 T cells in ankylosing spondylitis. Their antigen targets remain unknown. TCRdb called the 5' RACE reads again in MiXCR, with one record for every CDR3 protein. The table has roughly 700,000 distinct CDR3 sequences, under 20% seen once; the top ten hold 15% to 20%. Study results and caveats: In ankylosing spondylitis blood, a motif of roughly 8 highly homologous TCR beta variants appeared characteristic.

The specimen sequenced was blood, either unsorted or a sorted T cell fraction (not recorded which). These receptors were collected from a male donor with ankylosing spondylitis.

The CDR3 is CASSLPTGSYEQYF. CDR3 in DNA: TGTGCCAGCAGTTTACCTACAGGGTCTTACGAGCAGTACTTC. The chain combines TRBV6-2 or TRBV6-3 with TRBJ2-7, with D perhaps matching TRBD1 (6 bases). The CDR3 spans 14 residues. Germline lookup yields CDR1 MNHEY and CDR2 SVGEGT. Trimming cost V 4 bases and J 4 bases, with 14 bases left between them.

The gene calls are TRBV5-1 and TRBJ1-1; the match to TRBD1 covers 7 bases. The germline V gene encodes CDR1 SGHRS and CDR2 YFSETQ. V shed 3 bases, J shed 1 base, and the junction held 3 bases outside the gene matches. The CDR3 consists of 14 residues. The CDR3 nucleotides read TGCGCCAGCAGCTCAGGGGGGACGAACACTGAAGCTTTCTTT. Its translation is CASSSGGTNTEAFF.

There are a few counts of this clonotype. The chain carries TRBV7-9 and TRBJ1-3, with D unclear. CDR1 is SEHNR and CDR2 is FQNEAQ in the germline V gene (reference sequence). The CDR3 is 16 residues long. Trimming stripped 0 bases from V and 0 bases from J, with 9 bases between. The CDR3: CASSLAGKSSGNTIYF. As DNA, the CDR3 is TGTGCCAGCAGCTTAGCCGGGAAGAGCTCTGGAAACACCATATATTTT.

The J gene is TRBJ2-7, the V gene TRBV28; TRBD2 matches 11 bases. The CDR3 covers 15 residues. Losses at the gene ends were 10 bases for V and 3 bases for J; bases not matched to a gene: 11. Per germline, CDR1 MDHEN and CDR2 SYDVKM. The chain's CDR3 is CATHPSGRTIYEQYF. CDR3 sequence (DNA): TGTGCCACCCACCCTAGCGGGAGGACGATCTACGAGCAGTACTTC.

CDR3 nucleotides: TGTGCCAGCAGTTTCGGAGGTTCCCACAATGAGCAGTTCTTC. Encoded protein: CASSFGGSHNEQFF. The chain recombines TRBV6-2 or TRBV6-3 with TRBJ2-1, with a tentative D call TRBD2 (5 bases). The CDR3 is 14 amino acids. Germline loops: CDR1 MNHEY, CDR2 SVGEGT. Trimming removed 4 bases from V and 5 bases from J, with 12 bases in between.

This chain links TRBV4-2 with TRBJ2-5; D remains unclear. V was shortened by 5 bases and J by 1 base, with 11 bases between the two germline ends. Germline V gene lookup returns CDR1 LGHNA and CDR2 YNFKEQ. This CDR3 contains 14 residues. The CDR3 reads CASSSSTSQETQYF. The CDR3 DNA is TGTGCCAGCAGCAGTTCAACATCCCAAGAGACCCAGTACTTC.

This clonotype showed up many times. This chain connects TRBV19 to TRBJ2-7, with 8 bases fitting TRBD2. Germline CDR1 LNHDA, CDR2 SQIVND (reference sequence). The CDR3 is made up of 15 amino acids. With V trimmed by 3 bases and J by 5 bases, 9 bases remained unmatched. This CDR3 is CASSMPGLVIHEQYF. The CDR3 DNA reads TGTGCCAGTAGTATGCCGGGACTAGTAATCCACGAGCAGTACTTC. Drawing the rest from reference TRBV19 and TRBJ2-7, the complete variable domain is DGGITQSPKYLFRKEGQNVTLSCEQNLNHDAMYWYRQDPGQGLRLIYYSQIVNDFQKGDIAEGYSVSREKKESFPLTVTSAQKNPTAFYLCASSMPGLVIHEQYFGPGTRLTVT.

This clonotype is a singleton in its sample. The CDR3 carries no conserved terminal phenylalanine or tryptophan, so it likely arises from a read error. V usage is TRBV7-9 and J usage is TRBJ2-5; D possibly matches TRBD1 or TRBD2 (5 bases each). There are 14 residues in the CDR3. The germline V and J ends were trimmed by 4 bases and 3 bases, with 12 bases remaining between them. In germline, CDR1 is SEHNR, CDR2 FQNEAQ (reference sequence). In DNA, the CDR3 is TGTGCCAGCAGCTCTGACTTGGGGGAAGAGACCCAGTACTAC. Translating gives CASSSDLGEETQYY.

This clonotype was recorded at least ten times. This chain connects TRBV6-4 to TRBJ2-3, with TRBD2 matching over 13 bases. The CDR3 sequence is 16 residues long. After removal of 6 bases from V and 4 bases from J, the junction contained 7 bases not matched to a gene. Germline lookup yields CDR1 MRHNA and CDR2 SNTAGT. The CDR3: CASSLTSGGASDTQYF. In DNA form, the CDR3 reads TGTGCCAGCAGCCTCACTAGCGGGGGGGCCTCAGATACGCAGTATTTT.

The table lists this clonotype with a few counts. V and J are TRBV28 and TRBJ2-7; tentative D call: TRBD1 (6 bases). Germline CDR1 MDHEN, CDR2 SYDVKM. Deletions cut 10 bases from V and 2 bases from J, with 9 bases between. The CDR3 sequence is 11 residues long. This chain's CDR3 is CATRDTYEQYF. The CDR3 coding sequence is TGTGCCACCCGGGACACCTACGAGCAGTACTTC. The variable domain in full, completed from reference TRBV28 and TRBJ2-7, reads DVKVTQSSRYLVKRTGEKVFLECVQDMDHENMFWYRQDPGLGLRLIYFSYDVKMKEKGDIPEGYSVSREKKERFSLILESASTNQTSMYLCATRDTYEQYFGPGTRLTVT.

There are a few counts of this clonotype. The chain carries TRBV6-1 and TRBJ1-6; 8 positions agree with TRBD1. This CDR3 is built from 16 residues. Germline V gene data show CDR1 as MNHNS and CDR2 as SASEGT. The V segment lost 6 bases and the J segment 0 bases; nucleotides outside the gene matches: 4. Written as DNA, the CDR3 is TGTGCCAGCAGGAGGACAGGGAGCTCCTATAATTCACCCCTCCACTTT. Amino acids: CASRRTGSSYNSPLHF.

This clonotype appeared many times. This chain uses TRBV7-6 with TRBJ2-1, with a possible D match to TRBD1 (6 bases). CDR3 size: 13 residues. Per the germline V gene, CDR1 is SGHVS and CDR2 is FNYEAQ. Trimming took 0 bases from V and 8 from J, leaving 8 bases between them. Written as DNA, the CDR3 is TGTGCCAGCAGCTTAGCCAGGGGTGATGAGCAGTTCTTC. Encoded protein: CASSLARGDEQFF.

This clonotype has a handful of counts. The V gene is TRBV20-1, the J gene TRBJ2-1; 9 bases are a match to TRBD2. J gave up 4 bases and V 6 bases, and 10 bases lay outside the gene matches. Germline assignment: CDR1 DFQATT and CDR2 SNEGSKA (reference sequence). The CDR3 covers 15 residues. CDR3 in DNA: TGCAGTGCAGCCGGGACTAGCAGCTCGTACAATGAGCAGTTCTTC. It specifies CSAAGTSSSYNEQFF.

The chain employs TRBV28 and TRBJ1-4, with D maybe TRBD1 (5 bases). The CDR3 has 14 amino acids. V lost 5 bases to trimming and J lost 7 bases, with 14 bases between them. The germline V gene encodes CDR1 MDHEN and CDR2 SYDVKM. The CDR3: CASSLAGRVEKLFF. CDR3 in DNA: TGTGCCAGCAGTCTCGCGGGACGTGTTGAAAAACTGTTTTTT.

In its sample, this clonotype was seen a few times. The chain links TRBV25-1 to TRBJ1-1; D is ambiguous. The CDR3 covers 11 residues. V shed 7 bases and J shed 0 bases, with 3 bases lying between them. Germline V gene sequence: CDR1 MGHDK, CDR2 SYGVNS. This CDR3 reads CASMVNTEAFF. The CDR3 DNA follows: TGTGCCAGCATGGTGAACACTGAAGCTTTCTTT.

The CDR3 DNA is TGTGCCACCCGGGGGACAGGGAGCACAGATACGCAGTATTTT. Its protein product is CATRGTGSTDTQYF. The gene calls are TRBV12-3 or TRBV12-4 and TRBJ2-3, with 9 bases matching TRBD1. Trimming removed 10 bases from V and 0 bases from J; junction bases left unmatched: 5. The CDR3 is 14 amino acids.

This clonotype was detected only a few times. The V gene is TRBV20-1, the J gene TRBJ2-5; D perhaps matches TRBD2 (5 bases). V was pared by 6 bases and J by 2 bases, with 25 bases between. There are 17 residues in the CDR3. Per germline, CDR1 DFQATT and CDR2 SNEGSKA (reference sequence). The CDR3 is CSAVGSLARSNQETQYF. CDR3 DNA sequence: TGCAGTGCCGTTGGGTCGTTAGCGAGATCAAATCAAGAGACCCAGTACTTC.